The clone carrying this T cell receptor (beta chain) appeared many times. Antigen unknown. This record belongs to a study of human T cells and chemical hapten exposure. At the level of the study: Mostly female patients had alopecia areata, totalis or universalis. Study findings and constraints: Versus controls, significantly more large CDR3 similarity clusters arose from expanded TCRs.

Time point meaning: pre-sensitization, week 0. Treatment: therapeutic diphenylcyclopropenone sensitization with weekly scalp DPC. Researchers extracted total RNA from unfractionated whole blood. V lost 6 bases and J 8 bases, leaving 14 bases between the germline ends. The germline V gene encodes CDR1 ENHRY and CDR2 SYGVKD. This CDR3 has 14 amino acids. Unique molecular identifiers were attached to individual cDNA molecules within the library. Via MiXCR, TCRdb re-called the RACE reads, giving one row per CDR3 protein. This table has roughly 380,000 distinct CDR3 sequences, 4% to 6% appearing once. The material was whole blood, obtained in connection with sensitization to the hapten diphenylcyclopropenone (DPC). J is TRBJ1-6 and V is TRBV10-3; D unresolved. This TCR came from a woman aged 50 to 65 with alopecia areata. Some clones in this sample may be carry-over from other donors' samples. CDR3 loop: CAIRGSPDDSPLHF. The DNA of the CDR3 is TGTGCCATCAGAGGGTCCCCGGACGATTCACCCCTCCACTTT.